Listed here are 3 T cell receptor beta chains from one sample, sequenced in a study of OX40 agonist ivuxolimab in advanced cancers. Repertoires were generated with immunoSEQ multiplex PCR, while TCRdb's copy carries only in-frame clones and drops some. The sample shows 77,000 or so clones, about 88% of them seen only once. The sample was CD4+ or CD8+ T cells sorted from blood, taken in a trial of the OX40 agonist ivuxolimab. The receptors here all came from an adult with an advanced solid tumor such as melanoma, head and neck, liver or kidney cancer.

The V call is TRBV9, the J call TRBJ2-6; D not certain. CDR3 length equals 14 residues. Germline CDR1 SGDLS, CDR2 YYNGEE. The V end lost 3 bases, the J end lost 0 bases, and 4 bases lay between the germline ends. CDR3 in DNA: TGTGCCAGCAGCGGGTACTCTGGGGCCAACGTCCTGACTTTC. The encoded protein is CASSGYSGANVLTF.

This rearrangement joins TRBV5-1 to TRBJ2-7; 9 positions match TRBD1. V trimming: 0 bases; J trimming: 7 bases; junction bases outside the gene matches: 8. This CDR3 has 15 amino acids. Germline assignment: CDR1 SGHRS and CDR2 YFSETQ. For the CDR3, the DNA is TGCGCCAGCAGCTTGGAGGGACAGGGACGGCAAGAGCAGTACTTC. It specifies CASSLEGQGRQEQYF.

This chain joins TRBV5-4 and TRBJ2-6; TRBD2 agrees at 9 bases. Trimming cost V 1 base and J 0 bases; bases outside gene matches: 2. The CDR3 runs to 17 residues. Germline V CDR1 and CDR2: SGHNT, YYREEE (reference sequence). CDR3: CASSLSSGSSGANVLTF. In nucleotides, the CDR3 is TGTGCCAGCAGCTTGAGTAGCGGGAGCTCTGGGGCCAACGTCCTGACTTTC.